Below, 29 T cell receptor beta chains from the same sample are listed, as sequenced in a study of blood T cells in healthy people across ages (dated by TCRdb to between 2014 and 2017). Preparation of the library involved 5' RACE. A second about 7 to 11 cycle PCR used a sample-barcoded 5' primer and a J-beta primer mix. TCRdb took the public reads, trimmed them with fastp at Q25, ran MiXCR for clone calling and kept in-frame beta chains. Every entry covers one CDR3 protein and lists the most common genes and DNA from its rows. This sample lists approximately 1,700,000 distinct CDR3 sequences; around 42% were detected once. Roughly 23% of the sample goes to the ten largest clones. The specimen was blood. The receptors derive from a human donor in good health.

This clonotype was counted many times. V usage is TRBV20-1 and J usage is TRBJ2-5, with unresolved D. The CDR3 has 15 residues. Germline values: CDR1 DFQATT, CDR2 SNEGSKA (reference sequence). V was pared by 0 bases and J by 1 base, with 12 bases between. The CDR3 DNA is TGCAGTGCTAGAGATCATAGCTTGGTCCAAGAGACCCAGTACTTC. Translated, it gives CSARDHSLVQETQYF.

The CDR3 sequence is CASDKGGYTEAFF. CDR3 DNA: TGTGCCTCAGACAAGGGGGGTTATACTGAAGCTTTCTTT. The chain carries TRBV7-2 and TRBJ1-1, with D tentatively TRBD1 (6 bases). Trimming took 11 bases from V and 5 from J, leaving 18 bases between them. This CDR3 has 13 residues. Germline CDR1 SGHTA, CDR2 FQGNSA.

This clonotype was observed a few times. This chain connects TRBV4-3 to TRBJ2-7, with D perhaps TRBD2 (6 bases). Deletions cut 2 bases from V and 5 bases from J, with 13 bases between. Germline values: CDR1 LGHNA, CDR2 YSLEER. This CDR3 is built from 14 residues. The DNA of the CDR3 is TGCGCCAGCAGCCAAACGGGACTCCTTGACGAGCAGTACTTC. As protein: CASSQTGLLDEQYF.

The CDR3 reads CASSLVGGALGYGYTF. The CDR3 nucleotides read TGTGCCAGCAGTTTAGTGGGGGGCGCCTTGGGCTATGGCTACACCTTC. V and J are TRBV12-3 or TRBV12-4 and TRBJ1-2; possible D gene TRBD1, 6 bases. CDR3 length: 16 amino acids. V gave up 1 base and J gave up 4 bases, with 16 bases separating them.

This sequence joins TRBV6-5 and TRBJ2-1, with 10 bases that match TRBD2. The CDR3 is 20 amino acids. Germline lookup yields CDR1 MNHEY and CDR2 SVGAGI. V dropped 2 bases and J dropped 0; count of bases not matched to a gene: 13. CDR3 loop: CASSYLDPSGGLSSYNEQFF. The CDR3, as DNA: TGTGCCAGCAGTTACCTCGACCCTAGCGGGGGCCTGAGCTCCTACAATGAGCAGTTCTTC.

In its sample, this clonotype was seen a few times. The chain joins TRBV20-1 to TRBJ2-4; a possible D gene is TRBD2 (6 bases). This CDR3 has 13 residues. Trimming took 0 bases from V and 8 from J, leaving 11 bases between them. The germline CDR1 and CDR2 sequences are DFQATT and SNEGSKA (reference sequence). This CDR3 reads CSAREASVDIQYF. CDR3 DNA sequence: TGCAGTGCTAGAGAAGCTAGCGTCGACATTCAGTACTTC.

The count of this clonotype is one. This chain uses TRBV5-1 with TRBJ1-1, with D unresolved. CDR3 length equals 16 residues. CDR1 is SGHRS, CDR2 YFSETQ, per germline. Trimming removed 0 bases at V and 0 bases at J, with 12 bases between. The CDR3 loop is CASSLGRLVMNTEAFF. The CDR3 coding sequence is TGCGCCAGCAGCTTGGGGCGCCTGGTCATGAACACTGAAGCTTTCTTT.

This clonotype was picked up a small number of times. The CDR3 loop is CASSLGTPGWEQYF. CDR3 DNA: TGCGCCAGCAGCCTAGGGACCCCGGGTTGGGAGCAGTACTTC. This chain uses TRBV4-1 with TRBJ2-4; D tentatively reads TRBD1 or TRBD2 (5 bases each). Germline assignment: CDR1 MGHRA and CDR2 YSYEKL. There are 14 residues in the CDR3. Trimming shortened V by 4 bases and J by 13 bases, and 20 bases separated the two germline ends.

This clonotype came up many times. This chain connects TRBV7-2 to TRBJ1-2; D is undetermined. Germline CDR1 reads SGHTA; CDR2 reads FQGNSA. The CDR3 is 12 residues long. The V end was cut by 3 bases, the J end by 4 bases, with 6 bases between. The CDR3 region is CASSFSSYGYTF. The CDR3, as DNA: TGTGCCAGCAGCTTCTCCTCCTATGGCTACACCTTC.

This clonotype is a singleton in its sample. This chain connects TRBV11-1 to TRBJ2-7; D is possibly TRBD1 (6 bases). The germline gives CDR1 SGHAT, CDR2 FQDESV (reference sequence). The CDR3 spans 14 residues. Trimming cost V 6 bases and J 5 bases, with 17 bases left between them. This CDR3 reads CASSWTVGGHEQYF. CDR3 DNA: TGTGCCAGCAGTTGGACAGTCGGCGGCCACGAGCAGTACTTC.

The CDR3 DNA reads as TGTGCCAGCAGTAAAACAGGGGATACTAGCAATCAGCCCCAGCATTTT. Its protein product is CASSKTGDTSNQPQHF. The chain links TRBV6-1 to TRBJ1-5, with TRBD1 matching over 7 bases. The ends lost 5 bases at V and 0 bases at J; junction bases unmatched: 7. The CDR3 contains 16 residues. The germline V gene encodes CDR1 MNHNS and CDR2 SASEGT.

The chain joins TRBV5-1 to TRBJ1-5; TRBD1 matches 7 bases. Germline V gene sequence: CDR1 SGHRS, CDR2 YFSETQ. The CDR3 length is 16 residues. J was trimmed by 4 bases and V by 2 bases; bases with no gene match: 9. CDR3 DNA: TGCGCCAGCAGCTTCTTGAGGCAGGGGGGGAATCAGCCCCAGCATTTT. The encoded protein is CASSFLRQGGNQPQHF.

This clonotype occurred a few times. The chain uses TRBV6-2 or TRBV6-3 and TRBJ2-1; 7 positions match TRBD1. V trimming: 6 bases; J trimming: 9 bases; junction bases outside the gene matches: 8. Germline V gene data show CDR1 as MNHEY and CDR2 as SVGEGT. The CDR3 spans 13 residues. CDR3 DNA: TGTGCCAGCAGCCGCACAGGGGTCCGTGAGCAGTTCTTC. Translated, it gives CASSRTGVREQFF.

V usage is TRBV4-3 and J usage is TRBJ2-4; 11 positions agree with TRBD2. Trimming at V came to 1 base and at J to 13 bases, leaving 9 bases not matched to a gene. This CDR3 region has 15 residues. Germline V gives CDR1 LGHNA, CDR2 YSLEER. CDR3 nucleotides: TGCGCCAGCAGCCAAGGGGTCGGACTAGCGGGTCGCCAGTACTTC. This gives the protein CASSQGVGLAGRQYF.

This clonotype was seen a handful of times. The chain links TRBV6-1 to TRBJ1-5, with D hard to call. The CDR3 is 13 amino acids. The V gene lost 3 bases and the J gene lost 3 bases, with 6 bases spanning the gap. Germline V gene sequence: CDR1 MNHNS, CDR2 SASEGT. CDR3 in amino acids: CASSDGPNQPQHF. DNA of the CDR3: TGTGCCAGCAGTGACGGACCCAATCAGCCCCAGCATTTT.

The chain carries TRBV20-1 and TRBJ1-1; 10 bases agree with TRBD1. The CDR3 is made up of 15 amino acids. Germline CDR1 reads DFQATT; CDR2 reads SNEGSKA (reference sequence). Germline trimming cut 1 base from V and 5 bases from J; bases unmatched to any gene: 7. CDR3 residues: CSARVPGQGTTEAFF. DNA of the CDR3: TGCAGTGCTAGAGTCCCGGGACAGGGGACGACTGAAGCTTTCTTT.

For the CDR3, the DNA is TGCAGTGCTAGAGTTTATCGACTAGCGGGGATCACAGATACGCAGTATTTT. Translation gives CSARVYRLAGITDTQYF. The genes are TRBV20-1 and TRBJ2-3; 11 bases match TRBD2. Trimming cost V 1 base and J 2 bases; bases outside gene matches: 8. The CDR3 is made up of 17 amino acids. Per germline, CDR1 DFQATT and CDR2 SNEGSKA (reference sequence).

With regard to this clonotype: A much bigger clone sits one base away, suggesting this may be a read error. The chain has TRBV7-2 and TRBJ1-2; D possibly corresponds to TRBD1 (5 bases). Germline CDR1 reads SGHTA; CDR2 reads FQGNSA. This CDR3 region has 12 residues. The CDR3 DNA reads as TGTGCCAGCAGCCAGAGGGACTATGGCTACATCTTC. Its translation: CASSQRDYGYIF.

V gene TRBV29-1 combines with J gene TRBJ2-4; 7 nucleotides match TRBD1. The CDR3 runs 11 residues. V was pared by 3 bases and J by 13 bases, with 6 bases of the junction left unmatched. Germline CDR1 SQVTM, CDR2 ANQGSEA. CDR3 bases: TGCAGCGTTGAGAGGGGGCGAGAGCAGTACTTC. It translates to CSVERGREQYF.

The V gene is TRBV28, the J gene TRBJ2-4; D unresolved. The J call could be wrong; TRBJ2-7 is a better fit for the DNA end. Germline V gene data show CDR1 as MDHEN and CDR2 as SYDVKM. This CDR3 is 13 amino acids long. The CDR3 here is CASSMSGAYEQYF. In nucleotides, the CDR3 is TGTGCCAGCAGTATGTCAGGCGCCTACGAGCAGTACTTC.

This clonotype was recorded a few times. The V and J genes are TRBV7-2 and TRBJ1-2; 8 bases map to TRBD1. Trimming cost V 4 bases and J 8 bases; bases outside gene matches: 6. Germline loops: CDR1 SGHTA, CDR2 FQGNSA. The length of the CDR3 is 13 residues. DNA of the CDR3: TGTGCCAGCAGCTGGGACAGGCGGGGAGGCTACACCTTC. It yields the protein CASSWDRRGGYTF.

On this clonotype itself: A much bigger clone sits one base away, suggesting this may be a read error. Here the CDR3 reads CASSPSRTGYGYTF. In nucleotides, the CDR3 is TGTGCCAGCAGCCCTTCCAGGACCGGCTATGGCTACACCTTC. The V gene is TRBV7-2, the J gene TRBJ1-2; D gene unclear. Germline lookup yields CDR1 SGHTA and CDR2 FQGNSA. Trimming cost V 5 bases and J 4 bases, with 14 bases left between them. This CDR3 comprises 14 residues.

This clonotype was detected a few times. The J gene is TRBJ2-3, the V gene TRBV10-3, with no clear D. Trimming removed 10 bases from V and 3 bases from J, with 11 bases in between. This CDR3 is 12 amino acids long. Per germline, CDR1 ENHRY and CDR2 SYGVKD. The CDR3 DNA reads as TGTGCCACCCATCCCGGGACAGATACGCAGTATTTT. It codes for CATHPGTDTQYF.

In this sample, this clonotype turned up a few times. This chain links TRBV24-1 with TRBJ1-2; 11 bases line up with TRBD1. The CDR3 is 17 amino acids. V was pared by 3 bases and J by 3 bases, with 8 bases of the junction left unmatched. The germline V gene has CDR1 KGHDR and CDR2 SFDVKD. CDR3 DNA sequence: TGTGCCACCAGTGATCCAGTCGGGACAGGGGGAGACTATGGCTACACCTTC. Encoded protein: CATSDPVGTGGDYGYTF.

The chain combines TRBV29-1 with TRBJ1-2, with 10 bases identical to TRBD1. The germline gives CDR1 SQVTM, CDR2 ANQGSEA. V was clipped by 3 bases and J by 5 bases; unmatched bases: 12. There are 16 residues in the CDR3. The CDR3 region is CSVDGGRTGGDYGYTF. The CDR3 nucleotides read TGCAGCGTTGATGGGGGTCGGACAGGGGGTGATTATGGCTACACCTTC.

This clonotype appeared a few times. The rearrangement uses TRBV4-3 and TRBJ2-7; D not certain. Between the trimmed V and J ends, which lost 0 bases and 1 base, there was a span of 10 bases. Germline-derived CDR1 and CDR2 are LGHNA and YSLEER. The CDR3 length is 15 residues. CDR3 residues: CASSQDPVGSYEQYF. The CDR3 DNA reads TGCGCCAGCAGCCAAGATCCGGTAGGTTCCTACGAGCAGTACTTC.

This chain uses TRBV11-2 with TRBJ1-5; possibly TRBD1 for D (6 bases). Germline values: CDR1 SGHAT, CDR2 FQNNGV. The V end lost 8 bases, the J end lost 6 bases, and 11 bases lay between the germline ends. CDR3 length: 12 amino acids. The CDR3 loop is CASRQGSQPQHF. CDR3 coding DNA: TGTGCCAGCCGTCAGGGGTCTCAGCCCCAGCATTTT.

The gene calls are TRBV2 and TRBJ2-1, with 14 bases fitting TRBD2. Germline assignment: CDR1 SNHLY and CDR2 FYNNEI. The CDR3 totals 17 residues. Germline trimming cut 6 bases from V and 7 bases from J; bases unmatched to any gene: 11. CDR3 protein: CASRGGLAGEKWNEQFF. The CDR3 DNA follows: TGTGCCAGCAGGGGGGGACTAGCGGGGGAAAAGTGGAATGAGCAGTTCTTC. The variable domain in full, completed from reference TRBV2 and TRBJ2-1, reads EPEVTQTPSHQVTQMGQEVILRCVPISNHLYFYWYRQILGQKVEFLVSFYNNEISEKSEIFDDQFSVERPDGSNFTLKIRSTKLEDSAMYFCASRGGLAGEKWNEQFFGPGTRLTVL.

This rearrangement joins TRBV5-5 to TRBJ1-2; D gene unclear. This CDR3 has 15 residues. Trimming left V 1 base short and J 4 bases short, with 14 bases between. CDR1 and CDR2 from the germline V gene are SGHKS and YYEKEE (reference sequence). The CDR3: CASSLYYSDSYGYTF. The CDR3, as DNA: TGTGCCAGCAGCTTGTACTATTCGGATTCCTATGGCTACACCTTC.